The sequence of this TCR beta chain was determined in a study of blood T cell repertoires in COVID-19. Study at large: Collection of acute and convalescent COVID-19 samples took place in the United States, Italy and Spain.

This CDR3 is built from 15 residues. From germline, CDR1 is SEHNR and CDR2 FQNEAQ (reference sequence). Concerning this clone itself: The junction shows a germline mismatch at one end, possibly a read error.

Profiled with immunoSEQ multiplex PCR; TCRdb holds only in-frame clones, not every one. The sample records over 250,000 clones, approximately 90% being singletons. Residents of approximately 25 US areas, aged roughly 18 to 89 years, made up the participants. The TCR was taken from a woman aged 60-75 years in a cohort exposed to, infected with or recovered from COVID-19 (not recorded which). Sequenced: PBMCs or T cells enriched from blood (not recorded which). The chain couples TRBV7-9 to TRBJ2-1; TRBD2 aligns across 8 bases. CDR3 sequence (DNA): TGTGCCAGCAGCTTTTTAGCGGGAACTCCGGGGCAATGGGTCTTC. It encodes CASSFLAGTPGQWVF. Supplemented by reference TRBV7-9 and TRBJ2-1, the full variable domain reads DTGVSQNPRHKITKRGQNVTFRCDPISEHNRLYWYRQTLGQGPEFLTYFQNEAQLEKSRLLSDRFSAERPKGSFSTLEIQRTEQGDSAMYLCASSFLAGTPGQWVFGPGTRLTVL.